These 2 T cell receptor beta chains were all obtained from the same sample, sequenced in a study of blood T cell repertoires in COVID-19. Clones were sequenced by immunoSEQ multiplex PCR, and TCRdb holds only the in-frame ones, with some missing. The data hold about 150,000 clones, with about 90% observed a single time. The sequencing sample was made of peripheral blood. These receptors all stem from a man aged 50-59 years with acute or convalescent COVID-19.

The J gene is TRBJ2-1, the V gene TRBV19; TRBD2 matches 11 bases. The CDR3 length is 16 residues. J was trimmed by 5 bases and V by 1 base; bases with no gene match: 4. The germline V gene encodes CDR1 LNHDA and CDR2 SQIVND (reference sequence). The CDR3: CASSIVPGLADNEQFF. The CDR3 DNA reads as TGTGCCAGTAGTATAGTTCCGGGACTAGCGGACAATGAGCAGTTCTTC.

The DNA for the CDR3 is TGTGCCAGCACCCGAGGGGGACAGGGGCGGAATGGCTACACCTTC. Translating gives CASTRGGQGRNGYTF. J is TRBJ1-2 and V is TRBV6-5, with TRBD1 matching 10 bases. V trimming: 7 bases; J trimming: 6 bases; junction bases outside the gene matches: 11. The germline gives CDR1 MNHEY, CDR2 SVGAGI. The CDR3 runs 15 residues.